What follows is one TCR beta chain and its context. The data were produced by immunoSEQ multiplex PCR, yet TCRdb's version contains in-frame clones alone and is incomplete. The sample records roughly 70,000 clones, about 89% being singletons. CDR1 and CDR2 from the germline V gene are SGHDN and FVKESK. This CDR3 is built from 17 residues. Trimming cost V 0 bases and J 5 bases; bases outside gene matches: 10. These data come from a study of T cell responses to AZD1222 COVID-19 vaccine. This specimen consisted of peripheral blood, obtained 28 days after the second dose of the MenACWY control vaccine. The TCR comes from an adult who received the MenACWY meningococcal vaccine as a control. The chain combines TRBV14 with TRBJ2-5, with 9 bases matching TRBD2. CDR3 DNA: TGTGCCAGCAGCCAAGAGGGTAGCGGGAGCCTTCGTGAGACCCAGTACTTC. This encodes CASSQEGSGSLRETQYF. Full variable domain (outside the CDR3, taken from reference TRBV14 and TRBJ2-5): EAGVTQFPSHSVIEKGQTVTLRCDPISGHDNLYWYRRVMGKEIKFLLHFVKESKQDESGMPNNRFLAERTGGTYSTLKVQPAELEDSGVYFCASSQEGSGSLRETQYFGPGTRLLVL.